One and the same sample provided the 13 T cell receptor beta chains below, sequenced in a study of blood T cell repertoires in COVID-19. Only in-frame clones appear in the TCRdb table, and some are missing; sequencing was by immunoSEQ multiplex PCR. This table holds tens of thousands of clones, just over 85% found once. The source material was peripheral blood. Source of these receptors: a human donor in a cohort sampled during active COVID-19.

The V call is TRBV11-2, the J call TRBJ1-6; 8 positions match TRBD1. The CDR3 runs to 17 residues. Trimming cost V 3 bases and J 10 bases; bases outside gene matches: 14. Germline V gene data show CDR1 as SGHAT and CDR2 as FQNNGV. The CDR3 DNA reads TGTGCCAGCAGCTTGAGCATATTTTGGACAGGGTCCTCACCCCTCCACTTT. Translation: CASSLSIFWTGSSPLHF.

This rearrangement joins TRBV7-8 to TRBJ2-5, with 12 bases lining up with TRBD2. Trimming took 5 bases from V and 3 from J; bases not matched to a gene: 13. CDR1 is SGHVS, CDR2 FQNEAQ, per germline. The CDR3 is 18 amino acids. The CDR3 loop reads CASSRNTLAGGGKETQYF. CDR3 bases: TGTGCCAGCAGCCGGAATACACTAGCGGGGGGAGGGAAAGAGACCCAGTACTTC.

The gene calls are TRBV29-1 and TRBJ1-1; 8 nucleotides match TRBD1. Germline V gives CDR1 SQVTM, CDR2 ANQGSEA. The CDR3 spans 13 residues. J gave up 2 bases and V 7 bases, and 6 bases lay outside the gene matches. CDR3 residues: CSGDRGPNTEAFF. CDR3 nucleotide sequence: TGCAGCGGCGACAGGGGACCTAACACTGAAGCTTTCTTT.

Concerning this clone itself: Other DNA sequences in this specimen translate into the identical CDR3. The chain links TRBV20-1 to TRBJ1-6, with D perhaps matching TRBD1 (5 bases). V shed 6 bases and J shed 7 bases, with 7 bases lying between them. The germline V gene encodes CDR1 DFQATT and CDR2 SNEGSKA (reference sequence). This CDR3 spans 11 amino acids. The CDR3 sequence: CSAKGNSPLHF. CDR3 sequence (DNA): TGCAGTGCAAAGGGGAATTCACCCCTCCACTTT.

The genes are TRBV5-1 and TRBJ1-2; the match to TRBD1 covers 7 bases. The length of the CDR3 is 18 residues. After removal of 5 bases from V and 0 bases from J, the junction contained 16 bases not matched to a gene. Germline loops: CDR1 SGHRS, CDR2 YFSETQ. The CDR3 region has the DNA TGCGCCAGCAGGTTAAGCTTGACAGGGTTGACGGCTAACTATGGCTACACCTTC. This codes for CASRLSLTGLTANYGYTF.

This chain connects TRBV5-8 to TRBJ2-1; 7 bases agree with TRBD1. The CDR3 totals 15 residues. J gave up 3 bases and V 2 bases, and 5 bases lay outside the gene matches. Per the germline V gene, CDR1 is SGHTS and CDR2 is YDEGEE. CDR3 sequence: CASSLRGGNYNEQFF. CDR3 in DNA: TGTGCCAGCAGCTTACGAGGGGGCAACTACAATGAGCAGTTCTTC. Supplemented by reference TRBV5-8 and TRBJ2-1, the full variable domain reads EAGVTQSPTHLIKTRGQQATLRCSPISGHTSVYWYQQALGLGLQFLLWYDEGEERNRGNFPPRFSGRQFPNYSSELNVNALELEDSALYLCASSLRGGNYNEQFFGPGTRLTVL.

The count of this clone is one. The CDR3 reads CASSSTRNTEAFF. CDR3 DNA: TGTGCCAGCAGCTCCACCAGGAACACTGAAGCTTTCTTT. The chain employs TRBV7-2 and TRBJ1-1; D call uncertain. Germline V lookup: CDR1 SGHTA, CDR2 FQGNSA. V was clipped by 4 bases and J by 1 base, with 7 bases between them. The CDR3 contains 13 residues.

The genes are TRBV7-3 and TRBJ2-6; the match to TRBD1 covers 7 bases. From germline, CDR1 is SGHTA and CDR2 FQGTGA. The CDR3 covers 17 residues. Losses at the gene ends were 1 base for V and 4 bases for J; bases not matched to a gene: 7. CDR3 nucleotide sequence: TGTGCCAGCAGCTTAAACTACAGGGGCGCCGGGGCCAACGTCCTGACTTTC. It translates to CASSLNYRGAGANVLTF.

J is TRBJ2-7 and V is TRBV5-1; no reliable D call. Germline-derived CDR1 and CDR2 are SGHRS and YFSETQ. This CDR3 is 13 amino acids long. V was pared by 1 base and J by 3 bases, with 8 bases between. CDR3 sequence reads: CASSLYGDYEQYF. The CDR3 DNA follows: TGCGCCAGCAGCTTGTACGGAGACTACGAGCAGTACTTC.

This chain uses TRBV18 with TRBJ2-4, with 8 bases fitting TRBD2. The trim removed 1 base at V and 2 bases at J, leaving 7 bases unmatched. Looked up from germline, CDR1 is KGHSH and CDR2 is LQKENI. The CDR3 contains 17 residues. The CDR3 loop is CASSPRSSGSSKNIQYF. CDR3 DNA sequence: TGTGCCAGCTCACCACGTTCAAGCGGGAGTTCCAAAAACATTCAGTACTTC.

This chain links TRBV5-1 with TRBJ1-1; 7 positions agree with TRBD1. CDR1 and CDR2 from the germline V gene are SGHRS and YFSETQ. V lost 4 bases, J lost 6 bases, and 15 bases stayed unmatched. CDR3 size: 16 residues. CDR3 nucleotide sequence: TGCGCCAGCAGCGCTGGACAGGAGGTTATAGGTGCTGAAGCTTTCTTT. Its translation is CASSAGQEVIGAEAFF.

This chain joins TRBV5-1 and TRBJ2-7, with a tentative D call TRBD2 (5 bases). The V gene's germline CDR1 is SGHRS and CDR2 YFSETQ. The CDR3 is made up of 14 amino acids. The V gene lost 0 bases and the J gene lost 7 bases, with 14 bases spanning the gap. CDR3 nucleotides: TGCGCCAGCAGCTTGGCCCGAGGGTCGGTGGAGCAGTACTTC. This sequence encodes CASSLARGSVEQYF.

The CDR3: CASGGTSGSYEQFF. Here the CDR3 DNA reads TGTGCCAGCGGAGGGACTAGCGGGAGCTATGAGCAGTTCTTC. V usage is TRBV28 and J usage is TRBJ2-1; 14 bases align to TRBD2. The CDR3 loop spans 14 amino acids. The J segment lost 8 bases and the V segment lost 8 bases, leaving 5 bases of the junction unmatched. Germline CDR1 reads MDHEN; CDR2 reads SYDVKM.